This TCR beta chain appears in the sequencing data of a study of OX40 agonist ivuxolimab in advanced cancers. Background on the whole study: Ivuxolimab was a fully human IgG2 agonistic monoclonal antibody targeting the costimulatory receptor OX40 (CD134). Intravenous ivuxolimab was administered to patients every 2 weeks at six dose levels: 0.01, 0.1, 0.3, 1.5, 3 and 10 mg/kg. Of the 50 or so patients in dose escalation, about 20 had hepatocellular carcinoma, some 15 had melanoma, 9 had renal cell carcinoma and 9 had head and neck cancer. In the dose-escalation cohort, approximately 82% of patients were male, and the mean age was 60 years with a range of roughly 23 to 90. Patients were allowed to have had prior anti-PD-1, anti-PD-L1 or anti-CTLA-4 therapy, and 40% of the dose-escalation patients had been treated with checkpoint inhibitors. Partial responses occurred in three dose-escalation patients: two with cutaneous melanoma and one with hepatocellular carcinoma. The point of sequencing TCRbeta in the periphery was to test whether ivuxolimab changed TCR sequence diversity and drove clonal T-cell expansion. The paper covers the monotherapy dose-escalation part of the phase I ivuxolimab trial, which included N of about 50 patients. The research as a whole found: Low levels of normalized T-cell clonal expansion were also seen in some nonresponding patients. In the 0.1-3.0 mg/kg groups, partial responders were among the patients with the lowest normalized peripheral clonal expansion, particularly in CD8+ T cells. On average, CD8+ T cells showed more expanded clones than CD4+ T cells after ivuxolimab. At doses of 0.1 to 3.0 mg/kg, clonal expansion of both CD4+ and CD8+ T cells in blood was seen between baseline and week 6. The antigen specificity of the clonally expanded peripheral T cells was not determined.

The trial excluded patients who had a history of autoimmune disease or were on systemic immunosuppression. Peripheral blood for TCR sequencing was collected from all dose cohorts at baseline, on cycle 4 day 1, and on cycle 7 day 1. The samples were drawn from a first-in-human, open-label, multicenter phase I dose-escalation trial of ivuxolimab. Adults with locally advanced or metastatic head and neck squamous cell, hepatocellular, melanoma or renal cell carcinoma were enrolled in the trial. Before TCR sequencing, CD4+ and CD8+ T cells were separately sorted from peripheral blood. Genomic DNA was isolated from the sorted cells so that the TCRbeta CDR3 region could be sequenced. TCRbeta CDR3 regions were sequenced using the immunoSEQ Assay. TCRdb took over this immuneACCESS table, retaining in-frame rearrangements with V and J assigned. Such tables are incomplete; in checked studies, under half of the missing clones stem from an unresolved V gene, and the remainder is unexplained. Present in this sample are tens of thousands of clones, 75% to 90% of which were seen just once. The ten largest clones represent approximately 2% of the sample.

Deletion took 4 bases off V and 0 bases off J, with a span of 12 bases between the germline ends. The germline V gene sets CDR1 to KGHSY and CDR2 to FQNENV. The CDR3 goes from the cysteine to the phenylalanine over 15 residues. Of all the DNA, just the CDR3 is kept, 45 bases in frame from base 1. In the case of this clone: There is no known antigen for this receptor. No base quality information exists; no much larger clone differs at one position.

In this chain, TRBV16 is recombined with TRBJ1-1, with the D gene too uncertain to name. This specimen consisted of CD4+ or CD8+ T cells sorted from blood, obtained in a trial of the OX40 agonist ivuxolimab. The TCR sequence derives from an adult with an advanced solid tumor such as melanoma, head and neck, liver or kidney cancer. The nucleotides read TGTGCCAGCAGCCCGGGCATTTTGATGAACACTGAAGCTTTCTTT. The resulting protein is CASSPGILMNTEAFF.